This entry features one T cell receptor (beta chain) sequence. What it binds is unknown. These data come from a study of graft-versus-host responses after intestinal transplantation. Across the whole study: All recipients were transplanted with multivisceral, liver-intestinal, or isolated intestinal grafts.

Assay used: immunoSEQ multiplex PCR; TCRdb lists only in-frame clones, some missing. The sample carries 70,000 to 80,000 clones, roughly 87% recorded once. The V gene's germline CDR1 is SGHVS and CDR2 FNYEAQ. V lost 5 bases and J lost 7, with 12 bases in between. CDR3 size: 14 residues. The receptor was derived from a human donor who received an intestinal transplant. This specimen consisted of unstimulated CD8+ T cells sorted from spleen or lymph node cells, obtained before intestinal transplant. This chain joins TRBV7-6 and TRBJ1-6; a possible D gene is TRBD1 (6 bases). The chain's CDR3 is CASSRTGLNSPLHF. The DNA of the CDR3 is TGTGCCAGCAGCAGAACAGGGTTGAATTCACCCCTCCACTTT.